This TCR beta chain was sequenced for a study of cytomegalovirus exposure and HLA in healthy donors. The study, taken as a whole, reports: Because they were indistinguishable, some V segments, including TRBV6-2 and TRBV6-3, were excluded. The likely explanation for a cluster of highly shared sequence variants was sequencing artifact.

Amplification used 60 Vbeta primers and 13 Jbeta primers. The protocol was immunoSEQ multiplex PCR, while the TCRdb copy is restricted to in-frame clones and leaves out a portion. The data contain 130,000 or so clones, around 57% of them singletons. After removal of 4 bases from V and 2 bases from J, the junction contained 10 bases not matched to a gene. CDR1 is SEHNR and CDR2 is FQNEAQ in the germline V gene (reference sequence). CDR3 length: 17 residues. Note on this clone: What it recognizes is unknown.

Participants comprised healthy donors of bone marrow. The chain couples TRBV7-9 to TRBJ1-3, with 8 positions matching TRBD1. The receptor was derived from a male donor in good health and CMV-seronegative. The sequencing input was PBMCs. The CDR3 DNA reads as TGTGCCAGCAGCTCCGACAGGGGCATAGAACCTGGAAACACCATATATTTT. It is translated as CASSSDRGIEPGNTIYF. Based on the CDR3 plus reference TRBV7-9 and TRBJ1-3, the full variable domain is DTGVSQNPRHKITKRGQNVTFRCDPISEHNRLYWYRQTLGQGPEFLTYFQNEAQLEKSRLLSDRFSAERPKGSFSTLEIQRTEQGDSAMYLCASSSDRGIEPGNTIYFGEGSWLTVV.